Shown below are 14 T cell receptor beta chains from a single sample sequenced in a study of cytotoxic CD8 clonotypes in ibrutinib-treated CLL. Generated by immunoSEQ multiplex PCR, the TCRdb table keeps only in-frame clones and is missing some. The sample includes around 200,000 clones, more than 75% of them seen just once. The sequencing used PBMCs, collected after 12 months of ibrutinib treatment. These receptors all come from a human donor with chronic lymphocytic leukemia.

This rearrangement joins TRBV7-2 to TRBJ2-1, with 8 bases matching TRBD2. Germline CDR1 SGHTA, CDR2 FQGNSA. Germline trimming cut 0 bases from V and 0 bases from J; bases unmatched to any gene: 13. This CDR3 is 20 amino acids long. CDR3 sequence: CASSLARLATPPSSYNEQFF. CDR3 DNA sequence: TGTGCCAGCAGCTTAGCCCGACTAGCGACTCCTCCGAGCTCCTACAATGAGCAGTTCTTC.

V and J are TRBV7-6 and TRBJ2-1; TRBD2 aligns across 12 bases. J was trimmed by 4 bases and V by 5 bases; bases with no gene match: 3. CDR3 length: 15 residues. The germline gives CDR1 SGHVS, CDR2 FNYEAQ. CDR3 loop: CASSELAGGYNEQFF. The DNA for the CDR3 is TGTGCCAGCAGCGAACTAGCGGGGGGATACAATGAGCAGTTCTTC.

This chain links TRBV4-2 with TRBJ2-3; 10 bases match TRBD2. The CDR3 contains 15 residues. Germline values: CDR1 LGHNA, CDR2 YNFKEQ. V was clipped by 0 bases and J by 7 bases; unmatched bases: 4. CDR3 nucleotide sequence: TGTGCCAGCAGCCAAGATCCTAGCGGGGGTTATACGCAGTATTTT. Residues: CASSQDPSGGYTQYF.

V usage is TRBV7-9 and J usage is TRBJ1-3; a weak D match, TRBD1 (5 bases). Trimming left V 7 bases short and J 0 bases short, with 13 bases between. The CDR3 contains 15 residues. The V gene's germline CDR1 is SEHNR and CDR2 FQNEAQ (reference sequence). CDR3 sequence (DNA): TGTGCCAGCACTTACTGGGACGTCTCTGGAAACACCATATATTTT. The encoded protein is CASTYWDVSGNTIYF.

This clone was observed a few times. This chain links TRBV6-1 with TRBJ2-6, with D perhaps TRBD1 (5 bases). Germline V gives CDR1 MNHNS, CDR2 SASEGT. V was trimmed by 7 bases and J by 0 bases, leaving 10 bases between them. The CDR3 is 15 residues long. CDR3 amino acids: CASNLGHSGANVLTF. As DNA, the CDR3 is TGTGCCAGCAATCTCGGACACTCTGGGGCCAACGTCCTGACTTTC.

The rearrangement uses TRBV11-2 and TRBJ2-1; D might be TRBD2 (5 bases). In germline, CDR1 is SGHAT, CDR2 FQNNGV. The CDR3 covers 15 residues. V shed 5 bases and J shed 7 bases, with 18 bases lying between them. The CDR3 protein is CASSQIGGLTNEQFF. For the CDR3, the DNA is TGTGCCAGCAGCCAAATTGGAGGCCTCACGAATGAGCAGTTCTTC.

V is TRBV13 and J is TRBJ1-2; TRBD1 agrees at 7 bases. V gave up 6 bases and J gave up 3 bases; unmatched junction bases: 7. Germline CDR1 is PRHDT and CDR2 is FYEKMQ (reference sequence). The CDR3 totals 14 residues. The CDR3 spells CASSEGASDYGYTF. CDR3 nucleotide sequence: TGTGCCAGCAGTGAGGGGGCAAGCGACTATGGCTACACCTTC.

This clone was observed a handful of times. J is TRBJ2-7 and V is TRBV5-4, with unresolved D. Germline values: CDR1 SGHNT, CDR2 YYREEE (reference sequence). Between the trimmed V and J ends, which lost 1 base and 2 bases, there was a span of 10 bases. CDR3 length: 14 amino acids. In DNA form, the CDR3 reads TGTGCCAGCAGCTTGTTAGAGCCCCCCTACGAGCAGTACTTC. Protein sequence: CASSLLEPPYEQYF.

The chain recombines TRBV27 with TRBJ2-2; D not certain. The CDR3 consists of 13 residues. Trimming took off 0 bases at V and 1 base at J, with 0 bases between the two ends. Germline CDR1 and CDR2: MNHEY and SMNVEV (reference sequence). Written as DNA, the CDR3 is TGTGCCAGCAGTTTATCGAACACCGGGGAGCTGTTTTTT. The encoded protein is CASSLSNTGELFF.

The chain couples TRBV6-1 to TRBJ2-1; D may be TRBD2 (5 bases). The CDR3 has 13 amino acids. Trimming removed 5 bases from V and 9 bases from J, with 14 bases in between. Per the germline V gene, CDR1 is MNHNS and CDR2 is SASEGT. The CDR3 DNA follows: TGTGCCAGCAGTATTAGCGCGGCGGGTGAGCAGTTCTTC. It codes for CASSISAAGEQFF.

V gene TRBV5-1 combines with J gene TRBJ2-2; 7 bases align to TRBD2. CDR3 length: 16 amino acids. Unmatched junction bases numbered 5, after V lost 1 base and J lost 2 bases. Germline V CDR1 and CDR2: SGHRS, YFSETQ. DNA for the CDR3: TGCGCCAGCAGCTTGAGATTAGCGGGCAACACCGGGGAGCTGTTTTTT. It translates to CASSLRLAGNTGELFF.

This sequence joins TRBV7-8 and TRBJ2-2; 7 bases map to TRBD2. The CDR3 runs to 15 residues. V dropped 1 base and J dropped 5; count of bases not matched to a gene: 4. Germline assignment: CDR1 SGHVS and CDR2 FQNEAQ. The CDR3 reads CASSLGLRGTGELFF. The CDR3 DNA reads as TGTGCCAGCAGCTTAGGATTGCGGGGGACCGGGGAGCTGTTTTTT. The whole variable domain, remainder taken from reference TRBV7-8 and TRBJ2-2, is GAGVSQSPRYKVAKRGQDVALRCDPISGHVSLFWYQQALGQGPEFLTYFQNEAQLDKSGLPSDRFFAERPEGSVSTLKIQRTQQEDSAVYLCASSLGLRGTGELFFGEGSRLTVL.

This clone turned up a few times. The genes are TRBV19 and TRBJ2-5; tentative D call: TRBD1 (5 bases). Germline V gene lookup returns CDR1 LNHDA and CDR2 SQIVND (reference sequence). V was trimmed by 5 bases and J by 3 bases, leaving 16 bases between them. The CDR3 spans 15 residues. The CDR3 reads CASSATWADKETQYF. CDR3 nucleotides: TGTGCCAGTAGTGCCACTTGGGCGGACAAAGAGACCCAGTACTTC.

This chain connects TRBV7-2 to TRBJ2-1; 7 bases map to TRBD2. CDR3 size: 15 residues. Germline loops: CDR1 SGHTA, CDR2 FQGNSA. J lost 4 bases, V lost 1 base, and 4 bases had no gene match. CDR3 sequence (DNA): TGTGCCAGCAGCTTAGACAGCGGGGCTTACAATGAGCAGTTCTTC. This codes for CASSLDSGAYNEQFF.